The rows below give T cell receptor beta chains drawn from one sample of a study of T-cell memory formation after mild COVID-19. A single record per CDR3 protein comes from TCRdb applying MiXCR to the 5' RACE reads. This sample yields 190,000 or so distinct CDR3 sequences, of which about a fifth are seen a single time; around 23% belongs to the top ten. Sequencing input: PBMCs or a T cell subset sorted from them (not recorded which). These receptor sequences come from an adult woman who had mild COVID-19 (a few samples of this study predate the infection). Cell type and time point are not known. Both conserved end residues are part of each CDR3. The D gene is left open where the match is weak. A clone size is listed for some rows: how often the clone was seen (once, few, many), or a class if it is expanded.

CDR3: CASSLGGTGMNTEAFF
DNA: TGTGCCAGCAGCTTGGGAGGGACGGGCATGAACACTGAAGCTTTCTTT
D: NA
size: few
J: TRBJ1-1
V: TRBV7-9

CDR3: CASSLNQGSKQFF
DNA: TGTGCCAGCAGCTTAAATCAGGGATCGAAGCAGTTCTTC
D: NA
size: NA
J: TRBJ2-1
V: TRBV11-3

CDR3: CASSQEPLAGALNF
DNA: TGCGCCAGCAGCCAAGAACCCCTAGCGGGGGCGCTAAATTTT
D: TRBD2
size: few
J: TRBJ2-3
V: TRBV4-1

CDR3: CASRIQGAPSETQYF
DNA: TGTGCCAGCAGGATACAGGGGGCTCCCTCAGAGACCCAGTACTTC
D: TRBD1
size: few
J: TRBJ2-5
V: TRBV5-6

CDR3: CASSSTGLGEPYF
DNA: TGTGCCAGCAGCTCGACAGGGCTTGGCGAGCCGTACTTC
D: TRBD1
size: NA
J: TRBJ2-7
V: TRBV5-6

CDR3: CSARGTRDSYEQYF
DNA: TGCAGTGCTAGAGGGACACGAGACTCCTACGAGCAGTACTTC
D: NA
size: few
J: TRBJ2-7
V: TRBV20-1

CDR3: CASSEWSPNEKLFF
DNA: TGTGCCAGCAGTGAATGGTCACCGAATGAAAAACTGTTTTTT
D: NA
size: NA
J: TRBJ1-4
V: TRBV6-1

CDR3: CASSLAGGTGSPLHF
DNA: TGTGCCAGCAGCTTAGCGGGGGGAACCGGATCACCCCTCCACTTT
D: NA
size: NA
J: TRBJ1-6
V: TRBV7-8

CDR3: CASSLRGGFEAFF
DNA: TGCGCCAGCAGCTTGAGGGGAGGGTTTGAAGCTTTCTTT
D: NA
size: NA
J: TRBJ1-1
V: TRBV5-1

CDR3: CASSKQGASGANVLTF
DNA: TGTGCCAGCAGTAAACAGGGGGCCTCTGGGGCCAACGTCCTGACTTTC
D: TRBD1
size: few
J: TRBJ2-6
V: TRBV2

CDR3: CASSLGLGANYGYTF
DNA: TGTGCCAGCAGCTTAGGGCTGGGAGCTAACTATGGCTACACCTTC
D: NA
size: NA
J: TRBJ1-2
V: TRBV7-9

CDR3: CASSRLGGPLSYNEQFF
DNA: TGCGCCAGCAGCCGTCTTGGGGGTCCCCTTTCCTACAATGAGCAGTTCTTC
D: NA
size: few
J: TRBJ2-1
V: TRBV4-3

CDR3: CASSYTGGYTEAFF
DNA: TGTGCCAGCAGCTATACAGGGGGCTACACTGAAGCTTTCTTT
D: TRBD1
size: NA
J: TRBJ1-1
V: TRBV7-9

CDR3: CATSDTLAGANNEQFF
DNA: TGTGCCACCAGTGACACACTAGCGGGAGCGAACAATGAGCAGTTCTTC
D: TRBD2
size: NA
J: TRBJ2-1
V: TRBV24-1

CDR3: CASSPPQGLAVNTGELFF
DNA: TGTGCCAGCAGCCCACCCCAGGGCCTAGCGGTAAACACCGGGGAGCTGTTTTTT
D: TRBD2
size: NA
J: TRBJ2-2
V: TRBV11-2

CDR3: CASSPNAGVEQFF
DNA: TGTGCCAGCAGTCCCAACGCAGGTGTTGAGCAGTTCTTC
D: NA
size: NA
J: TRBJ2-1
V: TRBV6-5

CDR3: CASSVDQDLYDYGYTF
DNA: TGTGCCAGCAGCGTCGACCAGGACCTCTACGACTATGGCTACACCTTC
D: NA
size: NA
J: TRBJ1-2
V: TRBV9

CDR3: CASSYPGVSNQPQHF
DNA: TGTGCCAGCAGTTACCCAGGCGTAAGCAATCAGCCCCAGCATTTT
D: NA
size: few
J: TRBJ1-5
V: TRBV6-6

CDR3: CAWTESYGYTF
DNA: TGTGCCTGGACGGAGAGTTATGGCTACACCTTC
D: NA
size: NA
J: TRBJ1-2
V: TRBV30

CDR3: CASSFPDRGGTDTQYF
DNA: TGTGCCAGCAGCTTTCCTGACAGGGGAGGCACAGATACGCAGTATTTT
D: TRBD1
size: few
J: TRBJ2-3
V: TRBV7-8

CDR3: CASSLGRESYEQYF
DNA: TGCGCCAGCAGCTTGGGCAGGGAAAGCTACGAGCAGTACTTC
D: NA
size: NA
J: TRBJ2-7
V: TRBV5-1

CDR3: CASSQGVSREQFF
DNA: TGCGCCAGCAGCCAAGGGGTTAGTCGTGAGCAGTTCTTC
D: NA
size: few
J: TRBJ2-1
V: TRBV4-3

CDR3: CASSWGNLNTEAFF
DNA: TGTGCCAGCAGTTGGGGCAATCTGAACACTGAAGCTTTCTTT
D: NA
size: NA
J: TRBJ1-1
V: TRBV27

CDR3: CAYNRGETGELFF
DNA: TGTGCCTACAACAGGGGCGAAACCGGGGAGCTGTTTTTT
D: TRBD1
size: NA
J: TRBJ2-2
V: TRBV30

CDR3: CSVEVDLNYGYTF
DNA: TGCAGCGTTGAGGTAGATCTGAACTATGGCTACACCTTC
D: NA
size: NA
J: TRBJ1-2
V: TRBV29-1

CDR3: CATSREHFEQFF
DNA: TGTGCCACCAGCAGAGAACACTTTGAGCAGTTCTTC
D: NA
size: few
J: TRBJ2-1
V: TRBV15

CDR3: CASSRLAGGLDEQFF
DNA: TGTGCCAGCAGTCGACTAGCGGGGGGGCTCGATGAGCAGTTCTTC
D: TRBD2
size: many
J: TRBJ2-1
V: TRBV27

CDR3: CSVGTAPWYEQYF
DNA: TGCAGCGTCGGGACGGCACCGTGGTACGAGCAGTACTTC
D: NA
size: NA
J: TRBJ2-7
V: TRBV29-1

CDR3: CATSDLRGRGNTGELFF
DNA: TGTGCCACCAGTGATTTGCGGGGCAGGGGGAACACCGGGGAGCTGTTTTTT
D: NA
size: NA
J: TRBJ2-2
V: TRBV24-1

CDR3: CASSLYLGMSETQYF
DNA: TGTGCCAGCAGTTTGTATCTGGGAATGTCAGAGACCCAGTACTTC
D: NA
size: NA
J: TRBJ2-5
V: TRBV12-3/TRBV12-4

CDR3: CASSDSGQNTEAFF
DNA: TGTGCCAGCAGCGACTCTGGACAGAACACTGAAGCTTTCTTT
D: NA
size: NA
J: TRBJ1-1
V: TRBV25-1

CDR3: CASSGGTGGTEAFF
DNA: TGTGCCAGCAGCGGAGGGACAGGGGGCACTGAAGCTTTCTTT
D: TRBD1
size: few
J: TRBJ1-1
V: TRBV9

CDR3: CASSLEAGGLYNEQFF
DNA: TGTGCCAGCAGCTTAGAGGCGGGAGGGTTGTACAATGAGCAGTTCTTC
D: TRBD2
size: NA
J: TRBJ2-1
V: TRBV7-6

CDR3: CASSWTSGSVYEQYF
DNA: TGTGCCAGCAGTTGGACTAGCGGGAGCGTGTACGAGCAGTACTTC
D: TRBD2
size: few
J: TRBJ2-7
V: TRBV6-9

CDR3: CASTDLDEQYF
DNA: TGTGCCAGCACGGACTTAGACGAGCAGTACTTC
D: NA
size: NA
J: TRBJ2-7
V: TRBV6-1

CDR3: CASSLYGTQTVDQHQHF
DNA: TGTGCCAGCAGTTTATACGGGACGCAGACTGTAGATCAGCACCAGCATTTT
D: NA
size: NA
J: TRBJ1-5
V: TRBV7-2

CDR3: CASSYDSSSSYEQYF
DNA: TGTGCCAGCAGTTACGATAGCTCCTCGTCCTACGAGCAGTACTTC
D: NA
size: NA
J: TRBJ2-7
V: TRBV6-2/TRBV6-3

CDR3: CASSEARGDLIYTF
DNA: TGTGCCAGCAGTGAAGCACGGGGGGACCTTATCTACACCTTC
D: NA
size: NA
J: TRBJ1-2
V: TRBV6-1

CDR3: CATSDPLAGYSYNEQFF
DNA: TGTGCCACCAGTGATCCCCTGGCCGGCTACTCCTACAATGAGCAGTTCTTC
D: NA
size: many
J: TRBJ2-1
V: TRBV24-1

CDR3: CASSTRDSPYQETQYF
DNA: TGTGCCAGCAGCACAAGGGACAGTCCGTACCAAGAGACCCAGTACTTC
D: TRBD1
size: NA
J: TRBJ2-5
V: TRBV13

CDR3: CASSSYWVGPGQGLQETQYF
DNA: TGTGCCAGCAGCTCTTACTGGGTCGGACCGGGACAGGGCCTTCAAGAGACCCAGTACTTC
D: TRBD1
size: NA
J: TRBJ2-5
V: TRBV11-2

CDR3: CASSLGAGVINYGYTF
DNA: TGTGCCAGCAGCTTAGGCGCAGGGGTCATTAACTATGGCTACACCTTC
D: NA
size: NA
J: TRBJ1-2
V: TRBV7-8

CDR3: CASSDRAQETQYF
DNA: TGTGCCAGCAGTGACAGGGCCCAAGAGACCCAGTACTTC
D: TRBD1
size: NA
J: TRBJ2-5
V: TRBV27

CDR3: CSARDVGREGHYEQYF
DNA: TGCAGTGCTAGAGATGTAGGTCGGGAGGGCCACTACGAGCAGTACTTC
D: TRBD2
size: few
J: TRBJ2-7
V: TRBV20-1

CDR3: CASSSTVEQPQHF
DNA: TGTGCCAGCAGTTCCACCGTGGAACAGCCCCAGCATTTT
D: NA
size: few
J: TRBJ1-5
V: TRBV12-3/TRBV12-4

CDR3: CAISDPGSGRAADTQYF
DNA: TGTGCCATCAGTGACCCCGGTAGCGGGAGGGCCGCAGATACGCAGTATTTT
D: TRBD2
size: once
J: TRBJ2-3
V: TRBV10-3

CDR3: CASSHRTNSYEQYF
DNA: TGCGCCAGCAGCCATCGGACAAACTCCTACGAGCAGTACTTC
D: NA
size: NA
J: TRBJ2-7
V: TRBV5-1

CDR3: CSAKDGPYYEQYF
DNA: TGCAGTGCTAAGGACGGGCCCTACTACGAGCAGTACTTC
D: NA
size: few
J: TRBJ2-7
V: TRBV20-1

CDR3: CASSPREGMRTQYF
DNA: TGTGCCAGCAGCCCCAGGGAAGGAATGCGGACCCAGTACTTC
D: NA
size: NA
J: TRBJ2-5
V: TRBV7-8

CDR3: CASRDGGNTEAFF
DNA: TGTGCCAGCAGGGATGGGGGGAACACTGAAGCTTTCTTT
D: NA
size: NA
J: TRBJ1-1
V: TRBV7-3

CDR3: CASRSQGVNEQFF
DNA: TGTGCCAGCAGGTCCCAGGGAGTCAATGAGCAGTTCTTC
D: NA
size: NA
J: TRBJ2-1
V: TRBV7-9

CDR3: CASTGGAAYNEQFF
DNA: TGTGCCAGCACCGGGGGGGCCGCGTACAATGAGCAGTTCTTC
D: TRBD2
size: few
J: TRBJ2-1
V: TRBV27

CDR3: CASSLAQVAGDNEQFF
DNA: TGTGCCAGCAGCTTAGCGCAGGTAGCGGGTGACAATGAGCAGTTCTTC
D: TRBD2
size: NA
J: TRBJ2-1
V: TRBV7-9

CDR3: CASSYSARQGPGANVLTF
DNA: TGTGCCAGCAGTTACTCGGCCCGACAGGGTCCAGGGGCCAACGTCCTGACTTTC
D: TRBD1
size: NA
J: TRBJ2-6
V: TRBV6-5